The clone carrying this T cell receptor beta chain occurred a few times. Its antigen is not known. The V and J ends lost 6 bases and 7 bases respectively, with 21 bases between them. The CDR3 has 14 amino acids. Germline V gene data show CDR1 as DFQATT and CDR2 as SNEGSKA (reference sequence). The data were taken from a study of response to subunit inactivated influenza vaccine. Notes on the study in general: Only a handful of new T cells, the authors suggested, are recruited with each seasonal influenza vaccination.

TCRdb itself ran the RT-PCR reads through MiXCR, one entry per CDR3 protein. Of approximately 500,000 distinct CDR3 sequences in the sample, 10% to 15% are singletons; the top ten hold 10% to 15%. This TCR derives from a man aged 50 to 60 who received an inactivated influenza vaccine. V is TRBV20-1 and J is TRBJ2-5; D perhaps matches TRBD2 (5 bases). The specimen was PBMCs from blood, collected roughly 45 days after vaccination. The CDR3 DNA reads TGCAGTGCAACCCAGGACTTAAGCGGTGGGACCCAGTACTTC. Translated, it gives CSATQDLSGGTQYF.